A single sample gave rise to the 19 T cell receptor beta chains below, sequenced in a study of hypomethylating agent response in myelodysplastic syndrome (dated by TCRdb to the early 2020s). Library creation used the immunoSEQ multiplex PCR assay. Imported from immuneACCESS, the table was reduced by TCRdb to in-frame sequences with V and J called. These copies leave out some clones; in studies compared against another copy, an unresolved V gene accounts for under half, and the cause of the remainder is not known. The sample profile shows about 10,000 clones; about 83% of them were found once. The ten largest clones add up to over 3% of the sample. Sequencing used bone marrow, obtained before or after starting hypomethylating agent treatment for myelodysplastic syndrome (not recorded which). These receptors were obtained from a human donor with myelodysplastic syndrome.

The chain has TRBV7-2 and TRBJ1-5; D may be TRBD1 (6 bases). Germline V gene lookup returns CDR1 SGHTA and CDR2 FQGNSA. V was clipped by 3 bases and J by 6 bases, with 12 bases between them. The CDR3 is made up of 14 amino acids. The CDR3 coding sequence is TGTGCCAGCAGCTTCCTGGGGGCGGGTCAGCCCCAGCATTTT. This codes for CASSFLGAGQPQHF. The entire variable domain, with the rest obtained from reference TRBV7-2 and TRBJ1-5, is as follows: GAGVSQSPSNKVTEKGKDVELRCDPISGHTALYWYRQSLGQGLEFLIYFQGNSAPDKSGLPSDRFSAERTGGSVSTLTIQRTQQEDSAVYLCASSFLGAGQPQHFGDGTRLSIL.

This chain uses TRBV27 with TRBJ2-3; TRBD2 aligns across 7 bases. The CDR3 length is 17 residues. J was trimmed by 1 base and V by 2 bases; bases with no gene match: 9. Germline V lookup: CDR1 MNHEY, CDR2 SMNVEV (reference sequence). The CDR3 DNA reads TGTGCCAGCAGTTTACCCCCCATTGGGGGGGGCACAGATACGCAGTATTTT. Translated: CASSLPPIGGGTDTQYF.

The chain combines TRBV18 with TRBJ2-1; no definite D call. There are 15 residues in the CDR3. Trimming took 4 bases from V and 2 from J, leaving 12 bases between them. The germline V gene has CDR1 KGHSH and CDR2 LQKENI. The CDR3 sequence: CASSRLSQTYNEQFF. In nucleotides, the CDR3 is TGTGCCAGCTCACGGCTGTCTCAGACCTACAATGAGCAGTTCTTC.

The chain couples TRBV10-2 to TRBJ1-2; D is possibly TRBD1 (6 bases). This CDR3 contains 15 residues. From germline, CDR1 is WSHSY and CDR2 SAAADI. V lost 3 bases and J 4 bases, leaving 15 bases between the germline ends. This CDR3 is CASSDPGAPLYGYTF. CDR3 sequence (DNA): TGCGCCAGCAGTGATCCGGGGGCGCCCCTCTATGGCTACACCTTC.

In this sample, this clone turned up a few times. The CDR3 DNA sequence: TGTGCCAGCAGCAGAGACAGGGGTGGCACTGAAGCTTTCTTT. The encoded protein is CASSRDRGGTEAFF. This rearrangement joins TRBV7-2 to TRBJ1-1, with 8 bases fitting TRBD1. V dropped 5 bases and J dropped 4; count of bases not matched to a gene: 6. From germline, CDR1 is SGHTA and CDR2 FQGNSA. This CDR3 has 14 amino acids.

This clone appeared a few times. The chain combines TRBV28 with TRBJ1-3; D gene uncertain. V lost 9 bases and J lost 1, with 13 bases in between. This CDR3 contains 14 residues. Germline V gene data show CDR1 as MDHEN and CDR2 as SYDVKM. CDR3 loop: CASLTRVSGNTIYF. The CDR3 region has the DNA TGTGCCAGTCTGACAAGGGTGTCTGGAAACACCATATATTTT.

The V call is TRBV28, the J call TRBJ1-5, with TRBD1 matching 8 bases. The ends lost 11 bases at V and 2 bases at J; junction bases unmatched: 8. Germline assignment: CDR1 MDHEN and CDR2 SYDVKM. This CDR3 has 14 residues. The CDR3 sequence is CAGRTGLGNQPQHF. Written as DNA, the CDR3 is TGTGCCGGCCGGACAGGGCTCGGCAATCAGCCCCAGCATTTT.

The V gene is TRBV4-1, the J gene TRBJ2-3; TRBD2 aligns across 7 bases. Germline CDR1 and CDR2: MGHRA and YSYEKL. There are 16 residues in the CDR3. V gave up 0 bases and J gave up 2 bases; unmatched junction bases: 5. The CDR3 DNA sequence: TGCGCCAGCAGCCAAGATACCGGGGGGATCACAGATACGCAGTATTTT. Amino acids: CASSQDTGGITDTQYF.

The chain recombines TRBV7-9 with TRBJ2-7, with 7 bases matching TRBD1. J lost 5 bases, V lost 3 bases, and 1 base had no gene match. From germline, CDR1 is SEHNR and CDR2 FQNEAQ (reference sequence). The CDR3 is 12 amino acids. This CDR3 reads CASSFDRDEQYF. CDR3 nucleotide sequence: TGTGCCAGCAGCTTCGACAGGGACGAGCAGTACTTC.

The chain employs TRBV4-1 and TRBJ2-3, with a tentative D call TRBD2 (7 bases). Per the germline V gene, CDR1 is MGHRA and CDR2 is YSYEKL. CDR3 length equals 14 residues. V lost 6 bases and J 2 bases, leaving 12 bases between the germline ends. The CDR3 sequence is CASRGGASTDTQYF. In DNA form, the CDR3 reads TGCGCCAGCAGAGGGGGGGCTTCCACAGATACGCAGTATTTT.

The CDR3 region is CASSLWGATNEQFF. The CDR3, as DNA: TGCGCCAGCAGCCTATGGGGGGCGACCAATGAGCAGTTCTTC. This chain uses TRBV5-1 with TRBJ2-1, with D perhaps matching TRBD1 or TRBD2 (6 bases each). The germline CDR1 and CDR2 sequences are SGHRS and YFSETQ. Deletions cut 4 bases from V and 6 bases from J, with 14 bases between. The CDR3 consists of 14 residues.

The rearrangement joins TRBV5-1 to TRBJ2-6, with no clear D. Germline V gives CDR1 SGHRS, CDR2 YFSETQ. V was shortened by 6 bases and J by 2 bases, with 24 bases between the two germline ends. The CDR3 has 19 residues. The CDR3, as DNA: TGCGCCAGCATCCCCGGTTTAACTCTCCCCGGCCCTGGGGCCAACGTCCTGACTTTC. This gives the protein CASIPGLTLPGPGANVLTF.

This clone was seen more than once but under ten times. The chain carries TRBV11-3 and TRBJ2-2, with D possibly matching TRBD2 (5 bases). Germline-derived CDR1 and CDR2 are SGHNT and YENEEA. V dropped 6 bases and J dropped 2 bases, with 16 bases sitting between them. The CDR3 runs 16 residues. CDR3: CASSSLYRGNTGELFF. In nucleotides, the CDR3 is TGTGCCAGCAGTTCCCTTTATCGGGGAAACACCGGGGAGCTGTTTTTT.

This chain joins TRBV7-2 and TRBJ1-5; no clear D gene. The CDR3 is 12 amino acids. The V gene lost 3 bases and the J gene lost 4 bases, with 4 bases spanning the gap. In germline, CDR1 is SGHTA, CDR2 FQGNSA. As DNA, the CDR3 is TGTGCCAGCAGCTTTACTAATCAGCCCCAGCATTTT. Translated, it gives CASSFTNQPQHF.

CDR3 residues: CASSLTSGGYEQYF. Here the CDR3 DNA reads TGTGCCAGCAGCTTGACTAGCGGGGGCTACGAGCAGTACTTC. The gene calls are TRBV9 and TRBJ2-7; 12 bases are shared with TRBD2. Per germline, CDR1 SGDLS and CDR2 YYNGEE. This CDR3 is built from 14 residues. The trim removed 4 bases at V and 3 bases at J, leaving 2 bases unmatched.

J is TRBJ1-6 and V is TRBV7-9; D is unresolved. This CDR3 spans 14 amino acids. V dropped 5 bases and J dropped 3 bases, with 8 bases sitting between them. Germline lookup yields CDR1 SEHNR and CDR2 FQNEAQ (reference sequence). As DNA, the CDR3 is TGTGCCAGCAGCCTCCCCCTCTATAATTCACCCCTCCACTTT. As protein: CASSLPLYNSPLHF.

The V and J genes are TRBV30 and TRBJ2-5; D tentatively reads TRBD1 or TRBD2 (6 bases each). Looked up from germline, CDR1 is GTSNPN and CDR2 is SVGIG (reference sequence). The CDR3 covers 13 residues. V lost 0 bases, J lost 5 bases, and 10 bases lay in between. The chain's CDR3 is CAWSVGGRETQYF. The CDR3 coding sequence is TGTGCCTGGAGTGTGGGGGGCCGGGAGACCCAGTACTTC.

CDR3 loop: CASNGASGRAVGELFF. The CDR3 DNA reads as TGTGCCAGTAATGGGGCTAGCGGGAGGGCCGTCGGGGAGCTGTTTTTT. This rearrangement joins TRBV19 to TRBJ2-2; 12 nucleotides align to TRBD2. The CDR3 is 16 amino acids. With V trimmed by 7 bases and J by 7 bases, 10 bases remained unmatched. Germline-derived CDR1 and CDR2 are LNHDA and SQIVND (reference sequence).

Only one count was recorded for this clone. The gene calls are TRBV14 and TRBJ2-5; 12 bases match TRBD1. Germline V gene sequence: CDR1 SGHDN, CDR2 FVKESK. V lost 1 base, J lost 2 bases, and 17 bases stayed unmatched. This CDR3 has 21 residues. CDR3 region: CASSQVQNPPGTGGLQETQYF. Here the CDR3 DNA reads TGTGCCAGCAGCCAAGTCCAAAACCCACCCGGGACAGGGGGCTTACAAGAGACCCAGTACTTC.